This T cell receptor beta chain was captured in a study of cytomegalovirus exposure and HLA in healthy donors. The study ran its PCR with 60 Vbeta and 13 Jbeta primers. Using immunoSEQ multiplex PCR, the repertoire was profiled, and TCRdb retains in-frame clones only, with some absent. Here the sample spans 200,000 to 300,000 clones, approximately 85% being singletons. General study results and limits: A missense DCLRE1C variant was associated with V- and J-gene trimming of TCR beta chains in a later analysis, and an independent cohort replicated the association. Upon later analysis, HLA-associated TCR beta chains proved more clonally expanded than other, equally common chains. In all likelihood, a cluster of highly shared sequence variants was a sequencing artifact.

Germline CDR1 and CDR2: GTSNPN and SVGIG (reference sequence). The CDR3 spans 12 residues. To note about this clone: Antigen: not known. Mismatch with germline at one junction end may stem from a read error. This specimen includes other DNA sequences encoding the same CDR3.

The chain combines TRBV30 with TRBJ1-1; D is undetermined. Sequencing input: PBMCs. The TCR originated in a woman in her 40s in good health and CMV-seropositive. CDR3 region: CAWIPGNTEAFF. In nucleotides, the CDR3 is TGTGCCTGGATTCCCGGGAACACTGAAGCCTTCTTT.